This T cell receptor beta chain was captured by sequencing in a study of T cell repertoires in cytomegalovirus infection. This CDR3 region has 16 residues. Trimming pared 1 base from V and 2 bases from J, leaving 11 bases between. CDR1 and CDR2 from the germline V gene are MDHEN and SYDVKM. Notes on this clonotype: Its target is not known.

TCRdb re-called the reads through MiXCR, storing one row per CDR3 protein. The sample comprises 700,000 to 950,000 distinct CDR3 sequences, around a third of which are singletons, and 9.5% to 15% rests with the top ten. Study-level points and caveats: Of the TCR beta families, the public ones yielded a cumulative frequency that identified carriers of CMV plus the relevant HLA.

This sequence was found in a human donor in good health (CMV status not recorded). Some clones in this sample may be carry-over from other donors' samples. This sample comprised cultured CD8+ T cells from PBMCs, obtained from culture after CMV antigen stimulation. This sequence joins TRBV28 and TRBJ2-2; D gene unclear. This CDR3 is CASSLSPGANTGELFF. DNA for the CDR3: TGTGCCAGCAGTTTATCTCCAGGAGCAAACACCGGGGAGCTGTTTTTT.